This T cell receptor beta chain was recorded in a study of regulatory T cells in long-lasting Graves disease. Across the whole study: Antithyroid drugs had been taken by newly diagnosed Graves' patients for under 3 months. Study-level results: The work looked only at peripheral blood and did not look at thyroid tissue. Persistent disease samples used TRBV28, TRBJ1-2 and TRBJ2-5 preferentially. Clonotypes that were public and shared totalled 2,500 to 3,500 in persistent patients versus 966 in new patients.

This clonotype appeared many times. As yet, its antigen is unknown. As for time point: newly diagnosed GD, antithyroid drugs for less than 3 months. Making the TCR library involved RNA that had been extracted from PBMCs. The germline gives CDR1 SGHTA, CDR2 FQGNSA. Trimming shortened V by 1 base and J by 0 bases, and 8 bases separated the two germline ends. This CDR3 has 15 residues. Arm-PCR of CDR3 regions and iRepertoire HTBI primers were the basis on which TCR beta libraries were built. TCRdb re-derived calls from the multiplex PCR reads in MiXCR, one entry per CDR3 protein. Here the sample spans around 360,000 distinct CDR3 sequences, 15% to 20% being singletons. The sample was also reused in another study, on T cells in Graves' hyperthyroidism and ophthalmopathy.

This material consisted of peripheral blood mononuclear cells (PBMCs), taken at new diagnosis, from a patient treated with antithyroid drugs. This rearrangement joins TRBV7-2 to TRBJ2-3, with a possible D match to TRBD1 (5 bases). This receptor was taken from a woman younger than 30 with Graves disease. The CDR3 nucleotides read TGTGCCAGCAGCTTAGTGACAGCTAGCACAGATACGCAGTATTTT. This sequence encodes CASSLVTASTDTQYF.